The 5 T cell receptor beta chains below all came from one sample that was sequenced in a study of cytomegalovirus exposure and HLA in healthy donors (dated by TCRdb to 2017 to 2019). Libraries were built with the immunoSEQ multiplex PCR assay. For the multiplex PCR, a mixture combining 60 forward primers for TCR Vbeta segments and 13 reverse primers for TCR Jbeta segments was used. TCRdb mirrors the immuneACCESS table, restricted to in-frame sequences. Some clones are absent from its copies; in checked studies, under half trace to an unresolved V gene, and the reason for the others is unknown. In this sample the table shows around 150,000 clones, roughly 82% of which occur a single time. In total, the top ten clones hold about 10% of the sample. Sample: PBMCs. These receptors all stem from a man aged 45 to 65 in good health and CMV-seropositive.

This chain connects TRBV7-6 to TRBJ1-1; D not certain. There are 15 residues in the CDR3. Deletions cut 2 bases from V and 0 bases from J, with 10 bases between. Germline-derived CDR1 and CDR2 are SGHVS and FNYEAQ. CDR3 amino acids: CASSLSQNLNTEAFF. The CDR3 nucleotides are TGTGCCAGCAGCTTATCGCAGAATTTGAACACTGAAGCTTTCTTT. Full variable domain (rest looked up from reference TRBV7-6 and TRBJ1-1): GAGVSQSPRYKVTKRGQDVALRCDPISGHVSLYWYRQALGQGPEFLTYFNYEAQQDKSGLPNDRFSAERPEGSISTLTIQRTEQRDSAMYRCASSLSQNLNTEAFFGQGTRLTVV.

The CDR3: CASSLPTGFPYEQYF. The DNA of the CDR3 is TGTGCCAGCAGTTTACCTACAGGATTTCCCTACGAGCAGTACTTC. The V call is TRBV28, the J call TRBJ2-7, with D perhaps matching TRBD1 (5 bases). CDR1 and CDR2 (germline): MDHEN, SYDVKM. V shed 2 bases and J shed 2 bases, with 13 bases lying between them. This CDR3 contains 15 residues.

This clone came up a few times. The chain joins TRBV6-5 to TRBJ1-2, with 7 nucleotides matching TRBD1. CDR3 length: 15 amino acids. Trimming cost V 0 bases and J 3 bases; bases outside gene matches: 4. Germline lookup yields CDR1 MNHEY and CDR2 SVGAGI. CDR3 nucleotide sequence: TGTGCCAGCAGTTACTCCCCGGGACAGCACTATGGCTACACCTTC. Its translation: CASSYSPGQHYGYTF.

The chain uses TRBV29-1 and TRBJ1-1; TRBD1 aligns across 9 bases. The ends lost 6 bases at V and 1 base at J; junction bases unmatched: 9. Looked up from germline, CDR1 is SQVTM and CDR2 is ANQGSEA. The CDR3 totals 15 residues. The CDR3 is CSVGTGQRRNTEAFF. CDR3 DNA sequence: TGCAGCGTGGGGACAGGGCAGCGTAGGAACACTGAAGCTTTCTTT.

The gene calls are TRBV2 and TRBJ2-1, with D maybe TRBD1 (6 bases). Per the germline V gene, CDR1 is SNHLY and CDR2 is FYNNEI. The CDR3 contains 14 residues. V lost 4 bases and J 7 bases, leaving 14 bases between the germline ends. CDR3: CASSGQGQGNEQFF. The DNA for the CDR3 is TGTGCCAGCAGTGGTCAGGGGCAGGGGAATGAGCAGTTCTTC. The full variable domain, with the rest looked up from reference TRBV2 and TRBJ2-1, is EPEVTQTPSHQVTQMGQEVILRCVPISNHLYFYWYRQILGQKVEFLVSFYNNEISEKSEIFDDQFSVERPDGSNFTLKIRSTKLEDSAMYFCASSGQGQGNEQFFGPGTRLTVL.